This T cell receptor (beta chain) comes out of a study of shared T cell receptors in the human thymus (dated by TCRdb to about 2021). Context from the whole study: The study examined how self-reactive, shared T-cell receptor alpha chains are generated in the human thymus.

Looking up the germline V gene (reference sequence) yields CDR1 SGHAT and CDR2 FQDESV. Cut back by 4 bases and 6 bases, the V and J ends lie 10 bases apart. From cysteine to phenylalanine, the CDR3 is 13 amino acids long. Only the CDR3 region is kept as DNA, spanning 39 bases read in frame from base 1. This clone is a singleton in its sample. Its antigen is still unknown. It has no much larger one-base neighbor in the sample; base qualities were not kept. The library was made by the immunoSEQ multiplex PCR assay. Entries here come from immuneACCESS through TCRdb and include only in-frame sequences with V and J called. Some clones fail to appear in such tables; in the studies checked, an unresolved V gene covers under half of the shortfall, and the cause of the remainder is unknown. The sample includes hundreds of thousands of clones, with more than 75% observed a single time. The top ten constitute 0.009% to 0.0095% of the sample.

Separately, the same data were catalogued under a study of human thymus T cells. The second investigation adds: Immunologically healthy infants undergoing open corrective cardiac surgery for congenital heart defects in Finland were used as donors. Thymus tissue was obtained as surgical resects removed during corrective cardiac surgery. V and J gene segment usage appeared biased in both thymic and peripheral blood repertoires. Highly overlapping thymic TCR repertoires among unrelated individuals were reported in the related research. The study described the TCR alpha and beta repertoires in about eight infant thymus samples and a few matching peripheral blood samples. The infant donors were about 7 to 250 days old, and the cohort included about 6 males and a couple of females. After being mechanically released from the tissue, thymocytes were kept at -70 degrees C in pellets of roughly 9.5-32 million cells. A QIAsymphony instrument was used to extract genomic DNA from frozen cell pellets. TCRB and TCRAD loci were amplified from a standardized quantity of quality-controlled genomic DNA using the immunoSEQ multiplex PCR assay. The amplicons spanned the V(D)J region and were long enough to cover the CDR3 and allow V and J genes to be identified. Amplicon sequencing was performed on an Illumina platform through the commercial immunoSEQ service. Primer bias and sequencing errors were corrected using previously described methods, and TCRAD and TCRB definitions followed the IMGT database. The repertoires were analysed using immunoSEQ Analyzer 3.0 and VDJTools for basic statistics, V/J segment usage, diversity estimates, rarefaction and pairwise overlap. Diversity was estimated with Chao1, ChaoE, Efron-Thisted, Shannon and inverse Simpson indices, and also on datasets down-sampled to the smallest sample. Repertoire overlap used strict matching of CDR3 nucleotide sequence, V gene and J gene, with Jaccard-based multidimensional scaling clustering. On average, about 800,000 unique TCRB clonotypes were obtained from thymus samples, compared with about 84,000 from blood samples.

The TCR comes from a boy less than two years old with a congenital heart defect. Donor details come from another sample of the same person, matched by shared clones. The V and J segments used are TRBV11-1 and TRBJ2-1; the best D guess is TRBD1, with 6 bases matching. Sequenced sample: thymocytes. The CDR3: CASSSRGCNEQFF. The DNA sequence reads TGTGCCAGCAGCTCCAGGGGTTGCAATGAGCAGTTCTTC.